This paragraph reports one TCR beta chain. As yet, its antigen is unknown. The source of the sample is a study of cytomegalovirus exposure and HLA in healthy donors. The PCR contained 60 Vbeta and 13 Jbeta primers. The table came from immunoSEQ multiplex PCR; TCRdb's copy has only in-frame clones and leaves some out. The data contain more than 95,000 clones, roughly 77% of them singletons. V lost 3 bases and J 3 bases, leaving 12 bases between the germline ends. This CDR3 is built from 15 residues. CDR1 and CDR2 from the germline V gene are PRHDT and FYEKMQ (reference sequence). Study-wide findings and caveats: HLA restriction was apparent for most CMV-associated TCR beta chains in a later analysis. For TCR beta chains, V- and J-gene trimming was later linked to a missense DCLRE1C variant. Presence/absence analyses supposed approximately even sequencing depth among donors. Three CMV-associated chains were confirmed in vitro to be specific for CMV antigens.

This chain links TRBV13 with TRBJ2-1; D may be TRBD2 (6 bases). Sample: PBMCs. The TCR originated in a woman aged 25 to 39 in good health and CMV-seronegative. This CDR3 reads CASSFAGFIYNEQFF. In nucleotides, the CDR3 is TGTGCCAGCAGCTTCGCGGGGTTTATCTACAATGAGCAGTTCTTC.